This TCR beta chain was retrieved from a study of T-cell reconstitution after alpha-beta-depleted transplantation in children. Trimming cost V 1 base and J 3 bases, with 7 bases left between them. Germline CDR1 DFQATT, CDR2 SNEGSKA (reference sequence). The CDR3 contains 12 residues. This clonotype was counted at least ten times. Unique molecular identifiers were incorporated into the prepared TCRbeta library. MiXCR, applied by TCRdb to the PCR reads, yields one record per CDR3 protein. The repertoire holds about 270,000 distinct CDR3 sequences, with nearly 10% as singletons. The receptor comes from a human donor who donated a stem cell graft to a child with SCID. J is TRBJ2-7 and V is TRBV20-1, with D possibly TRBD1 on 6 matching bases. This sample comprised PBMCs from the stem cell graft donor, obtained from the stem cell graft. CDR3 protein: CSARGQVYEQYF. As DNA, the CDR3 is TGCAGTGCTAGAGGACAGGTCTACGAGCAGTACTTC.